This is a list of T cell receptor beta chains from one sample in a study of neoadjuvant anti-PD-1 for oral cavity cancer. Method: immunoSEQ multiplex PCR; TCRdb's copy keeps in-frame clones and lacks some. The sample gives 15,000 or so clones, roughly two thirds of which show up once; under 2.5% is in the top ten. Sequences were derived from PBMCs, sampled before nivolumab (anti-PD-1) treatment. The source is a person aged 35-80 years with oral cavity squamous cell carcinoma. Each CDR3 is given with its conserved first and last residue. A D gene is named only where the DNA matches it firmly. The size entry is marked missing in some rows and otherwise reads once, few, many or a size class.

clone_size	v_call	d_call	j_call	cdr3_aa	cdr3_nt
-	TRBV7-2	-	TRBJ1-4	CASSFDASNEKLFF	TGTGCCAGCAGCTTCGACGCCTCTAATGAAAAACTGTTTTTT
-	TRBV5-6	-	TRBJ1-1	CASRGRMNTEAFF	TGTGCCAGCAGGGGACGTATGAACACTGAAGCTTTCTTT
few	TRBV6-6	-	TRBJ2-4	CASSSGGRNIQYF	TGTGCCAGCAGTTCCGGGGGCAGGAACATTCAGTACTTC
-	TRBV6-4	TRBD1	TRBJ2-2	CASRTGAPNTGELFF	TGTGCCAGTCGAACAGGGGCCCCAAACACCGGGGAGCTGTTTTTT
-	TRBV9	TRBD1	TRBJ1-3	CASSVGQGSGNTIYF	TGTGCCAGCAGCGTGGGACAGGGCTCTGGAAACACCATATATTTT
few	TRBV10-1	-	TRBJ2-2	CASSESTGATGELFF	TGCGCCAGCAGTGAGTCGACGGGGGCAACCGGGGAGCTGTTTTTT
-	TRBV27	-	TRBJ2-6	CASSLKGTGANVLTF	TGTGCCAGCAGTTTAAAAGGGACTGGGGCCAACGTCCTGACTTTC
-	TRBV6-5	TRBD2	TRBJ2-7	CASIWTSGSYEQYF	TGTGCCAGCATCTGGACTAGCGGTTCCTACGAGCAGTACTTC
-	TRBV19	-	TRBJ2-1	CASSITPSSYNEQFF	TGTGCCAGTAGTATTACCCCTAGCTCCTACAATGAGCAGTTCTTC
few	TRBV1	-	TRBJ2-5	CTSSHIAGSQETQYF	TGCACCAGCAGCCATATAGCGGGGAGCCAAGAGACCCAGTACTTC
-	TRBV4-2	-	TRBJ2-5	CASSQQRLETQYF	TGTGCCAGCAGCCAACAACGCTTAGAGACCCAGTACTTC
-	TRBV4-1	-	TRBJ2-1	CASSLTSQTSSYNEQFF	TGCGCCAGCAGCCTGACATCACAGACGAGCTCCTACAATGAGCAGTTCTTC
-	TRBV11-2	TRBD2	TRBJ2-7	CASSLVASGGDYEQYF	TGTGCCAGCAGCTTAGTGGCTAGCGGGGGGGACTACGAGCAGTACTTC
-	TRBV18	TRBD1	TRBJ1-2	CASSTGTGYYTF	TGTGCCAGCTCGACCGGGACAGGGTACTACACCTTC
few	TRBV5-5	TRBD1	TRBJ2-1	CASSLPGTGYNEQFF	TGTGCCAGCAGCTTGCCCGGGACAGGTTACAATGAGCAGTTCTTC
-	TRBV7-2	-	TRBJ2-5	CASSLTGDQETQYF	TGTGCCAGCAGCTTGACAGGAGATCAAGAGACCCAGTACTTC
few	TRBV27	TRBD2	TRBJ2-2	CASTSTSGRGGGELFF	TGTGCCAGCACTTCCACTAGCGGGAGAGGGGGCGGGGAGCTGTTTTTT
few	TRBV7-9	TRBD1	TRBJ2-2	CASSLSRDRAGGELFF	TGTGCCAGCAGCCTCTCCCGGGACAGGGCAGGCGGGGAGCTGTTTTTT
-	TRBV2	-	TRBJ2-7	CASSDPTKTSYEQYF	TGTGCCAGCAGTGATCCGACAAAGACTTCCTACGAGCAGTACTTC
-	TRBV30	-	TRBJ1-1	CAWSGRGTLAFF	TGTGCCTGGAGTGGAAGGGGAACTCTAGCTTTCTTT
-	TRBV28	-	TRBJ2-7	CASSPRLESYEQYF	TGTGCCAGCAGTCCCAGACTAGAGTCCTACGAGCAGTACTTC
-	TRBV18	TRBD2	TRBJ2-7	CASSPSAGGREEEQYF	TGTGCCAGCTCACCGTCGGCCGGTGGGAGGGAGGAAGAGCAGTACTTC
-	TRBV6-1	-	TRBJ2-7	CASSEAWRESEEYEQYF	TGTGCCAGCAGTGAAGCCTGGAGAGAGAGTGAAGAATACGAGCAGTACTTC
-	TRBV5-1	-	TRBJ1-4	CASSLEAGLNEKLFF	TGCGCCAGCAGCTTGGAGGCAGGGCTTAATGAAAAACTGTTTTTT
-	TRBV14	-	TRBJ2-7	CASSQTRGTEALPQYF	TGTGCCAGCAGCCAAACACGGGGGACCGAGGCACTACCGCAGTACTTC
-	TRBV29-1	-	TRBJ2-1	CSVSDSLSYNEQFF	TGCAGCGTCTCAGACAGTCTCTCCTACAATGAGCAGTTCTTC
-	TRBV9	TRBD2	TRBJ2-3	CASSVSGRSTDTQYF	TGTGCCAGCAGCGTTAGCGGGAGGAGCACAGATACGCAGTATTTT
-	TRBV6-5	-	TRBJ1-1	CASTFSRGRTEAFF	TGTGCCAGCACCTTCTCACGGGGGCGGACTGAAGCTTTCTTT
-	TRBV28	-	TRBJ2-1	CASSYGEQFF	TGTGCCAGCAGTTACGGTGAGCAGTTCTTC
few	TRBV10-3	-	TRBJ2-2	CAIFPQGSPDGELFF	TGTGCCATCTTTCCTCAGGGCAGTCCAGACGGGGAGCTGTTTTTT
-	TRBV19	-	TRBJ1-2	CASSGLQGGYTF	TGTGCCAGTAGTGGACTACAAGGTGGCTACACCTTC
few	TRBV11-3	-	TRBJ2-2	CASSFGLGTGELFF	TGTGCCAGCAGTTTTGGGCTGGGCACCGGGGAGCTGTTTTTT
-	TRBV10-3	TRBD1	TRBJ1-1	CAIRITGDTEAFF	TGTGCCATCAGAATTACAGGGGACACTGAAGCTTTCTTT
-	TRBV6-6	-	TRBJ1-2	CASSHRQYYGYTF	TGTGCCAGCAGCCACCGACAATACTATGGCTACACCTTC
-	TRBV5-1	-	TRBJ2-1	CASSLASYNEQFF	TGCGCCAGCAGCTTGGCCAGTTACAATGAGCAGTTCTTC
-	TRBV28	-	TRBJ1-1	CASSLGTNGWNTEAFF	TGTGCCAGCAGTTTGGGGACAAATGGGTGGAACACTGAAGCTTTCTTT
-	TRBV13	TRBD2	TRBJ2-5	CASSLARPGLAVLGTQYF	TGTGCCAGCAGCTTAGCCCGACCTGGACTAGCGGTGTTAGGAACCCAGTACTTC
-	TRBV5-4	-	TRBJ2-7	CASSLVWDNSYEQYF	TGTGCCAGCAGCTTGGTCTGGGACAACTCCTACGAGCAGTACTTC
few	TRBV7-2	TRBD2	TRBJ2-7	CASSPGTSDYEQYF	TGTGCCAGCAGCCCCGGGACTAGCGACTACGAGCAGTACTTC
few	TRBV6-5	-	TRBJ2-1	CASSYQHPYNEQFF	TGTGCCAGCAGTTACCAGCATCCGTACAATGAGCAGTTCTTC
-	TRBV9	-	TRBJ2-5	CASSVEGFETQYF	TGTGCCAGCAGCGTAGAGGGGTTCGAGACCCAGTACTTC
-	TRBV27	-	TRBJ1-2	CASPRRAPWLRGYTF	TGTGCCAGCCCCCGCAGGGCCCCTTGGTTAAGGGGCTACACCTTC
-	TRBV4-2	-	TRBJ1-1	CASSQEFTALNTEAFF	TGTGCCAGCAGCCAAGAATTTACAGCCTTGAACACTGAAGCTTTCTTT
-	TRBV6-5	-	TRBJ1-2	CASSSTLILNYGYTF	TGTGCCAGCAGTTCTACACTGATTCTTAACTATGGCTACACCTTC
-	TRBV7-9	-	TRBJ2-1	CASSLGLGEYNEQFF	TGTGCCAGCAGCTTAGGTCTAGGGGAGTACAATGAGCAGTTCTTC
once	TRBV28	-	TRBJ1-2	CASSLWSGRYGYTF	TGTGCCAGCAGTTTATGGTCAGGGCGGTATGGCTACACCTTC
-	TRBV5-1	TRBD1	TRBJ2-6	CASRAQGQSGANVLTF	TGCGCCAGCCGCGCCCAGGGACAGTCTGGGGCCAACGTCCTGACTTTC
-	TRBV16	-	TRBJ1-6	CASSPPGGEPLHF	TGTGCCAGCAGCCCCCCGGGGGGAGAGCCCCTCCACTTT
-	TRBV5-6	TRBD1	TRBJ1-1	CASSYWTGNTEAFF	TGTGCCAGCAGTTATTGGACAGGTAACACTGAAGCTTTCTTT
-	TRBV10-1	-	TRBJ1-1	CASSETASNTEAFF	TGCGCCAGCAGTGAGACAGCCTCGAACACTGAAGCTTTCTTT
-	TRBV5-6	TRBD2	TRBJ2-3	CASSPGGLAGGTDTQYF	TGTGCCAGCAGCCCCGGGGGACTAGCGGGGGGCACAGATACGCAGTATTTT
-	TRBV11-1	-	TRBJ2-5	CASSYREIRTQYF	TGTGCCAGCAGCTACCGGGAAATACGGACCCAGTACTTC
few	TRBV5-1	TRBD1	TRBJ1-6	CASSYNWRTGNSPLHF	TGCGCCAGCAGCTACAATTGGCGGACAGGGAATTCACCCCTCCACTTT